One sample yielded the 29 T cell receptor beta chains listed below, sequenced in a study of CD8+ T cells in alopecia areata. As for treatment: oral pan-JAK inhibitor, 5-10 mg twice daily. cDNA serving as the sequencing template came from extracted, reverse transcribed RNA. This table comes from immunoSEQ multiplex PCR, and its TCRdb copy is limited to in-frame clones, with some not included. Of 150,000 to 200,000 clones in the sample, 58% were seen once. The sequenced sample was CD4+ T cells sorted from blood, obtained at week 24, from a patient treated with tofacitinib. Receptor source: a human donor with alopecia areata.

This clone has just a few counts. The V and J genes are TRBV14 and TRBJ2-1; no reliable D call. The V and J ends lost 0 bases and 7 bases respectively, with 10 bases between them. This CDR3 has 14 residues. The germline V gene has CDR1 SGHDN and CDR2 FVKESK. The DNA for the CDR3 is TGTGCCAGCAGCCAAGAACCACAGCAGAATGAGCAGTTCTTC. It codes for CASSQEPQQNEQFF.

The V and J genes are TRBV6-5 and TRBJ2-3, with 8 positions matching TRBD2. CDR3 length: 14 residues. Germline CDR1 is MNHEY and CDR2 is SVGAGI. Germline trimming cut 10 bases from V and 4 bases from J; bases unmatched to any gene: 10. This chain's CDR3 is CAIGTGLVADTQYF. In nucleotides, the CDR3 is TGTGCCATCGGAACGGGACTAGTAGCAGATACGCAGTATTTT.

The chain links TRBV6-5 to TRBJ1-2; D unclear. V was shortened by 4 bases and J by 3 bases, with 6 bases between the two germline ends. From germline, CDR1 is MNHEY and CDR2 SVGAGI. This CDR3 contains 12 residues. CDR3 in DNA: TGTGCCAGCAGTTCGGTCGACTATGGCTACACCTTC. Amino acid sequence: CASSSVDYGYTF.

This clone was detected only a few times. The DNA of the CDR3 is TGTGCCATCAGTGAGTCGGAAGGGAGATGGAGCACTGAAGCTTTCTTT. It is translated as CAISESEGRWSTEAFF. The V gene is TRBV10-3, the J gene TRBJ1-1, with no clear D. Germline CDR1 ENHRY, CDR2 SYGVKD. V shed 0 bases and J shed 4 bases, with 15 bases lying between them. There are 16 residues in the CDR3.

This clone was observed a handful of times. The chain is built from TRBV25-1 and TRBJ1-2; 11 bases match TRBD1. From germline, CDR1 is MGHDK and CDR2 SYGVNS. The CDR3 is made up of 18 amino acids. The V gene end was trimmed by 4 bases and the J gene end by 4 bases; junction bases not matched to a gene: 14. The CDR3 protein is CASSATTGQGERSYGYTF. DNA for the CDR3: TGTGCCAGCAGTGCTACTACGGGACAGGGGGAGCGGAGCTATGGCTACACCTTC.

The chain is built from TRBV2 and TRBJ1-2, with 8 bases lining up with TRBD1. V gave up 5 bases and J gave up 2 bases; unmatched junction bases: 4. Looked up from germline, CDR1 is SNHLY and CDR2 is FYNNEI. CDR3 size: 14 residues. DNA for the CDR3: TGTGCCAGCAGTCCGGACAGGGCCAACTATGGCTACACCTTC. Protein: CASSPDRANYGYTF.

In its sample, this clone was seen a few times. The V and J genes are TRBV10-3 and TRBJ1-6, with 8 bases aligning to TRBD1. CDR3 length: 15 amino acids. V lost 2 bases to trimming and J lost 10 bases; unmatched junction nucleotides: 7. The germline V gene has CDR1 ENHRY and CDR2 SYGVKD. CDR3 sequence: CAISEAGGAGSPLHF. The CDR3 DNA sequence: TGTGCCATCAGTGAGGCAGGGGGCGCGGGCTCACCCCTCCACTTT.

This clone has only a few counts. This chain joins TRBV29-1 and TRBJ2-5, with D unclear. V dropped 6 bases and J dropped 5 bases, with 7 bases sitting between them. This CDR3 comprises 10 residues. CDR1 SQVTM and CDR2 ANQGSEA come from the germline V gene. CDR3 DNA: TGCAGCGTGGCCGGTGAGACCCAGTACTTC. Its translation: CSVAGETQYF.

The chain joins TRBV7-9 to TRBJ1-2; D ambiguous. This CDR3 has 13 residues. V was pared by 2 bases and J by 3 bases, with 7 bases between. Looked up from germline, CDR1 is SEHNR and CDR2 is FQNEAQ (reference sequence). Written as DNA, the CDR3 is TGTGCCAGCAGCTTACCCGCTGACTATGGCTACACCTTC. It encodes CASSLPADYGYTF.

The rearrangement joins TRBV9 to TRBJ1-1; D not resolved. V was clipped by 0 bases and J by 3 bases, with 3 bases between them. This CDR3 region has 12 residues. Germline-derived CDR1 and CDR2 are SGDLS and YYNGEE. The CDR3 spells CASSVGDTEAFF. The CDR3 nucleotides are TGTGCCAGCAGCGTAGGAGACACTGAAGCTTTCTTT. The full variable domain, its missing parts supplied by reference TRBV9 and TRBJ1-1, is DSGVTQTPKHLITATGQRVTLRCSPRSGDLSVYWYQQSLDQGLQFLIQYYNGEERAKGNILERFSAQQFPDLHSELNLSSLELGDSALYFCASSVGDTEAFFGQGTRLTVV.

The chain joins TRBV7-3 to TRBJ1-2, with 8 bases that match TRBD1. The length of the CDR3 is 13 residues. CDR1 and CDR2 from the germline V gene are SGHTA and FQGTGA. J gave up 13 bases and V 5 bases, and 12 bases lay outside the gene matches. The CDR3 nucleotides read TGTGCCAGCAGCGGGAACCCAGGGGGCCACTTCACCTTC. It is translated as CASSGNPGGHFTF.

This chain uses TRBV9 with TRBJ1-1; 7 bases fit TRBD1. The ends lost 4 bases at V and 4 bases at J; junction bases unmatched: 10. CDR1 and CDR2 (germline): SGDLS, YYNGEE. This CDR3 spans 15 amino acids. The CDR3 region has the DNA TGTGCCAGCAGCATGTACCAGGGGGGGAGCACTGAAGCTTTCTTT. Its protein product is CASSMYQGGSTEAFF.

This rearrangement joins TRBV10-3 to TRBJ2-5; the match to TRBD2 covers 10 bases. Germline CDR1 is ENHRY and CDR2 is SYGVKD. The CDR3 runs 13 residues. V was clipped by 7 bases and J by 7 bases; unmatched bases: 6. This CDR3 is CAIKGTSEGTQYF. The CDR3 DNA sequence: TGTGCCATCAAAGGGACTAGCGAGGGGACCCAGTACTTC.

This clone was recorded a few times. The chain combines TRBV29-1 with TRBJ2-7; TRBD1 agrees at 7 bases. In germline, CDR1 is SQVTM, CDR2 ANQGSEA. Trimming removed 6 bases from V and 0 bases from J; junction bases left unmatched: 8. The length of the CDR3 is 14 residues. CDR3 amino acids: CSVETGTVSYEQYF. CDR3 DNA sequence: TGCAGCGTCGAAACCGGGACAGTCTCCTACGAGCAGTACTTC.

This chain joins TRBV6-5 and TRBJ2-1; D might be TRBD2 (5 bases). This CDR3 comprises 12 residues. From germline, CDR1 is MNHEY and CDR2 SVGAGI. V was trimmed by 2 bases and J by 9 bases, leaving 8 bases between them. The CDR3 DNA follows: TGTGCCAGCAGTTACAGAGAGGGTGAGCAGTTCTTC. This gives the protein CASSYREGEQFF.

This chain joins TRBV6-5 and TRBJ2-7; TRBD2 matches at 9 bases. CDR1 MNHEY and CDR2 SVGAGI come from the germline V gene. This CDR3 is 14 amino acids long. The ends lost 8 bases at V and 4 bases at J; junction bases unmatched: 9. The CDR3 DNA is TGTGCCAGCGCCCCACTAAGCGGGAGGTACGAGCAGTACTTC. This encodes CASAPLSGRYEQYF.

This chain links TRBV9 with TRBJ2-5; D is ambiguous. V was shortened by 0 bases and J by 5 bases, with 11 bases between the two germline ends. Per germline, CDR1 SGDLS and CDR2 YYNGEE. The CDR3 has 14 amino acids. The CDR3 DNA sequence: TGTGCCAGCAGCGTAGGGCTCGGGCGGGAGACCCAGTACTTC. This sequence encodes CASSVGLGRETQYF. The whole variable domain, remainder taken from reference TRBV9 and TRBJ2-5, is DSGVTQTPKHLITATGQRVTLRCSPRSGDLSVYWYQQSLDQGLQFLIQYYNGEERAKGNILERFSAQQFPDLHSELNLSSLELGDSALYFCASSVGLGRETQYFGPGTRLLVL.

On this clone itself: Other DNA sequences in the sample encode the same CDR3. The chain has TRBV28 and TRBJ2-7; D remains unclear. Looked up from germline, CDR1 is MDHEN and CDR2 is SYDVKM. Trimming took 2 bases from V and 6 from J, leaving 5 bases between them. CDR3 length: 11 residues. The CDR3 sequence: CASSLLSEQYF. CDR3 in DNA: TGTGCCAGCAGTTTACTGTCCGAGCAGTACTTC. The variable domain in full, completed from reference TRBV28 and TRBJ2-7, reads DVKVTQSSRYLVKRTGEKVFLECVQDMDHENMFWYRQDPGLGLRLIYFSYDVKMKEKGDIPEGYSVSREKKERFSLILESASTNQTSMYLCASSLLSEQYFGPGTRLTVT.

The chain links TRBV6-1 to TRBJ2-3, with TRBD1 identical over 8 bases. Germline V gene data show CDR1 as MNHNS and CDR2 as SASEGT. V trimming: 5 bases; J trimming: 0 bases; junction bases outside the gene matches: 4. This CDR3 has 15 residues. The chain's CDR3 is CASSWDRRSTDTQYF. The CDR3 region has the DNA TGTGCCAGCAGTTGGGACAGGCGGAGCACAGATACGCAGTATTTT.

With regard to this clone: Different DNA sequences within this sample yield the same CDR3. The rearrangement links TRBV6-5 to TRBJ1-2; TRBD1 is a possible D gene (5 bases). In germline, CDR1 is MNHEY, CDR2 SVGAGI. The CDR3 consists of 14 residues. V was cut by 6 bases and J by 6 bases, with 17 bases left in between. CDR3 amino acids: CASSLQWGSDGYTF. CDR3 coding DNA: TGTGCCAGCAGCCTACAGTGGGGCTCGGATGGCTACACCTTC.

This chain links TRBV5-1 with TRBJ2-4; D may correspond to TRBD1 or TRBD2 (5 bases each). The CDR3 runs 18 residues. CDR1 is SGHRS, CDR2 YFSETQ, per germline. The germline V and J ends were trimmed by 4 bases and 1 base, with 21 bases remaining between them. The DNA for the CDR3 is TGCGCCAGCAGCCCAGAGGGGATTCGGGACGTCGCCAAAAACATTCAGTACTTC. Its protein product is CASSPEGIRDVAKNIQYF. The full variable domain, in which reference TRBV5-1 and TRBJ2-4 provide the parts outside the CDR3, is KAGVTQTPRYLIKTRGQQVTLSCSPISGHRSVSWYQQTPGQGLQFLFEYFSETQRNKGNFPGRFSGRQFSNSRSEMNVSTLELGDSALYLCASSPEGIRDVAKNIQYFGAGTRLSVL.

This clone was counted a few times. The same CDR3 can be traced to other DNA sequences in this sample. This rearrangement joins TRBV5-1 to TRBJ1-5; D is ambiguous. The germline gives CDR1 SGHRS, CDR2 YFSETQ. This CDR3 is built from 13 residues. V was cut by 0 bases and J by 4 bases, with 5 bases left in between. The CDR3 is CASSLEVNQPQHF. As DNA, the CDR3 is TGCGCCAGCAGCTTGGAGGTTAATCAGCCCCAGCATTTT.

This clone was counted a few times. The chain carries TRBV5-4 and TRBJ2-1; no definite D call. Germline CDR1 is SGHNT and CDR2 is YYREEE (reference sequence). The V gene lost 2 bases and the J gene lost 9 bases, with 9 bases spanning the gap. This CDR3 spans 12 amino acids. This CDR3 is CASSLVGGEQFF. In nucleotides, the CDR3 is TGTGCCAGCAGCTTAGTCGGTGGTGAGCAGTTCTTC. Filled out from reference TRBV5-4 and TRBJ2-1, the complete variable domain reads ETGVTQSPTHLIKTRGQQVTLRCSSQSGHNTVSWYQQALGQGPQFIFQYYREEENGRGNFPPRFSGLQFPNYSSELNVNALELDDSALYLCASSLVGGEQFFGPGTRLTVL.

This clone was seen just once. The chain employs TRBV6-5 and TRBJ1-1; D unresolved. The V and J ends lost 4 bases and 3 bases respectively, with 15 bases between them. There are 15 residues in the CDR3. Germline-derived CDR1 and CDR2 are MNHEY and SVGAGI. The DNA for the CDR3 is TGTGCCAGCAGTTCCCGGATCCGAGGGTACACTGAAGCTTTCTTT. Translated: CASSSRIRGYTEAFF.

This chain joins TRBV5-6 and TRBJ2-7, with D unresolved. V was clipped by 5 bases and J by 0 bases, with 9 bases between them. The length of the CDR3 is 13 residues. CDR1 is SGHDT, CDR2 YYEEEE, per germline. This CDR3 is CASRPPDSYEQYF. DNA for the CDR3: TGTGCCAGCAGACCCCCGGACTCCTACGAGCAGTACTTC.

Only a few counts were recorded for this clone. This chain joins TRBV6-5 and TRBJ2-5, with D hard to call. Germline loops: CDR1 MNHEY, CDR2 SVGAGI. This CDR3 spans 14 amino acids. Trimming took 2 bases from V and 5 from J, leaving 12 bases between them. The CDR3 DNA reads TGTGCCAGCAGTTACAGGGCCCTACCCGAGACCCAGTACTTC. This encodes CASSYRALPETQYF.

This chain uses TRBV7-8 with TRBJ2-2; D gene unclear. This CDR3 spans 15 amino acids. Germline V CDR1 and CDR2: SGHVS, FQNEAQ. Trimming shortened V by 4 bases and J by 0 bases, and 9 bases separated the two germline ends. Here the CDR3 DNA reads TGTGCCAGCAGCTCAAGGACCTCGAACACCGGGGAGCTGTTTTTT. As protein: CASSSRTSNTGELFF.

The chain recombines TRBV28 with TRBJ1-1; 7 nucleotides match TRBD1. With V trimmed by 6 bases and J by 10 bases, 11 bases remained unmatched. The CDR3 length is 13 residues. Germline V gene data show CDR1 as MDHEN and CDR2 as SYDVKM. This CDR3 reads CASSLQDRVGAFF. The CDR3 nucleotides read TGTGCCAGCAGCCTTCAAGACAGGGTTGGAGCTTTCTTT.

A single count supports this clone. This chain links TRBV5-6 with TRBJ2-5; no reliable D call. CDR3 length equals 13 residues. Trimming removed 0 bases from V and 2 bases from J, with 5 bases in between. The germline CDR1 and CDR2 sequences are SGHDT and YYEEEE. CDR3 DNA: TGTGCCAGCAGCTTGGAGGGTCAAGAGACCCAGTACTTC. Amino acid sequence: CASSLEGQETQYF.